The 21 T cell receptor beta chains listed next were all sequenced from one sample in a study of shared clonotypes between healthy human individuals. Libraries were prepared by immunoSEQ multiplex PCR; TCRdb keeps only in-frame clonotypes and omits some of them. This sample has 2 million or so clones; 90% to 95% occur once, and the top ten carry 0.1% to 0.15%. Sequencing was carried out using naive CD4+ T cells sorted from blood. Subset defined: CD45RA+ positively selected. The source is a man younger than 35 in good health.

The chain joins TRBV28 to TRBJ2-7; the D gene is possibly TRBD1 (6 bases). This CDR3 is 12 amino acids long. CDR1 and CDR2 from the germline V gene are MDHEN and SYDVKM. V was cut by 6 bases and J by 9 bases, with 15 bases left in between. The CDR3 sequence is CASSRDPRGQYF. In DNA form, the CDR3 reads TGTGCCAGCAGCAGGGACCCCAGGGGGCAGTACTTC.

V is TRBV5-1 and J is TRBJ2-1, with 8 bases lining up with TRBD1. Germline V gives CDR1 SGHRS, CDR2 YFSETQ. This CDR3 spans 16 amino acids. The V segment lost 4 bases and the J segment 1 base; nucleotides outside the gene matches: 7. As DNA, the CDR3 is TGCGCCAGCAGCCGAGACGACAGGGGATCCTACAATGAGCAGTTCTTC. Its translation: CASSRDDRGSYNEQFF.

CDR3 protein: CASSQGHASVFSPLHF. The DNA for the CDR3 is TGCGCCAGCAGCCAAGGACACGCGTCTGTTTTCTCACCCCTCCACTTT. The chain links TRBV5-1 to TRBJ1-6, with D possibly being TRBD1 (5 bases). V lost 4 bases, J lost 10 bases, and 21 bases lay in between. Germline V gene lookup returns CDR1 SGHRS and CDR2 YFSETQ. The CDR3 extends over 16 amino acids.

This clone occurred once. CDR3 region: CASSIGTITDTQYF. CDR3 bases: TGTGCCAGTAGTATAGGTACCATCACAGATACGCAGTATTTT. The chain recombines TRBV19 with TRBJ2-3; D call uncertain. The CDR3 is 14 residues long. Germline assignment: CDR1 LNHDA and CDR2 SQIVND (reference sequence). The V and J ends lost 1 base and 2 bases respectively, with 7 bases between them.

V usage is TRBV7-2 and J usage is TRBJ2-1, with 14 bases aligning to TRBD2. This CDR3 contains 15 residues. Per germline, CDR1 SGHTA and CDR2 FQGNSA. The V and J ends lost 5 bases and 8 bases, in that order; junction bases with no gene match: 5. The CDR3 DNA follows: TGTGCCAGCAGCGTTGGGACTAGCGGGAGAGATGAGCAGTTCTTC. Its translation is CASSVGTSGRDEQFF.

Notes on this clone: Distinct nucleotide sequences in the sample also encode this CDR3. V is TRBV7-6 and J is TRBJ2-2, with unresolved D. This CDR3 comprises 14 residues. The V end was cut by 0 bases, the J end by 1 base, with 3 bases between. Looked up from germline, CDR1 is SGHVS and CDR2 is FNYEAQ. CDR3 loop: CASSLAENTGELFF. The CDR3, as DNA: TGTGCCAGCAGCTTAGCGGAGAACACCGGGGAGCTGTTTTTT.

V gene TRBV7-2 combines with J gene TRBJ1-1; D ambiguous. V was trimmed by 7 bases and J by 3 bases, leaving 15 bases between them. This CDR3 spans 14 amino acids. Germline values: CDR1 SGHTA, CDR2 FQGNSA. This chain's CDR3 is CASTQARSYTEAFF. The CDR3 DNA follows: TGTGCCAGCACCCAAGCCCGGAGCTACACTGAAGCTTTCTTT.

This clone was counted once. The rearrangement links TRBV7-2 to TRBJ2-7; D unclear. The CDR3 runs to 11 residues. V lost 5 bases to trimming and J lost 12 bases, with 14 bases between them. Germline V CDR1 and CDR2: SGHTA, FQGNSA. The CDR3 loop is CASSPNGLPYF. In DNA form, the CDR3 reads TGTGCCAGCAGCCCGAATGGGTTGCCGTACTTC.

This clone occurred many times. The chain has TRBV12-5 and TRBJ1-5, with a weak D call TRBD1 (5 bases). This CDR3 region has 16 residues. Trimming cost V 1 base and J 1 base, with 11 bases left between them. Germline CDR1 LGHNT, CDR2 FRNRAP. CDR3 amino acids: CASGLGGTASNQPQHF. The CDR3 coding sequence is TGTGCTAGTGGTTTGGGCGGGACGGCGAGCAATCAGCCCCAGCATTTT.

Points on this clone: Other nucleotide sequences from this sample produce the same CDR3. This chain connects TRBV20-1 to TRBJ2-7; D not certain. The CDR3 loop spans 11 amino acids. Deletions cut 3 bases from V and 2 bases from J, with 5 bases between. Per germline, CDR1 DFQATT and CDR2 SNEGSKA (reference sequence). The CDR3 sequence is CSASGPYEQYF. As DNA, the CDR3 is TGCAGTGCTAGCGGTCCCTACGAGCAGTACTTC.

As to this clone: Other DNA sequences from this sample encode an identical CDR3 as well. The rearrangement joins TRBV15 to TRBJ2-5; D is ambiguous. V was cut by 1 base and J by 4 bases, with 7 bases left in between. Germline V gene sequence: CDR1 LNHNV, CDR2 YYDKDF (reference sequence). The CDR3 is made up of 13 amino acids. Here the CDR3 reads CATSRGGGETQYF. The CDR3 DNA follows: TGTGCCACCAGCAGAGGGGGTGGAGAGACCCAGTACTTC.

The chain employs TRBV18 and TRBJ1-3; no clear D gene. V lost 1 base and J 0 bases, leaving 10 bases between the germline ends. The CDR3 runs to 16 residues. CDR1 is KGHSH and CDR2 is LQKENI in the germline V gene. The CDR3 nucleotides read TGTGCCAGCTCACCACTGGTTGGTGACTCTGGAAACACCATATATTTT. Translated, it gives CASSPLVGDSGNTIYF.

The chain carries TRBV4-3 and TRBJ1-2, with a weak D call TRBD1 (6 bases). With 1 base removed from V and 0 bases from J, the gap between germline ends came to 9 bases. Germline CDR1 is LGHNA and CDR2 is YSLEER. The CDR3 extends over 15 amino acids. CDR3 residues: CASSQAGTTNYGYTF. DNA of the CDR3: TGCGCCAGCAGCCAAGCCGGGACAACTAACTATGGCTACACCTTC.

V is TRBV2 and J is TRBJ2-6; D perhaps matches TRBD1 (6 bases). This CDR3 comprises 15 residues. CDR1 is SNHLY and CDR2 is FYNNEI in the germline V gene. Trimming pared 4 bases from V and 4 bases from J, leaving 11 bases between. As DNA, the CDR3 is TGTGCCAGCAGTGTTGGGGGCCTAGGGGCCAACGTCCTGACTTTC. It encodes CASSVGGLGANVLTF.

The J gene is TRBJ1-1, the V gene TRBV4-1; 8 positions agree with TRBD1. Germline lookup yields CDR1 MGHRA and CDR2 YSYEKL. This CDR3 is 17 amino acids long. Trimming removed 4 bases from V and 8 bases from J; junction bases left unmatched: 18. The CDR3 region has the DNA TGCGCCAGCAGCCTCGGACAGGGCTCGAATAGGAATAACGAAGCTTTCTTT. This encodes CASSLGQGSNRNNEAFF.

The table lists this clone with a count of one. The chain employs TRBV5-5 and TRBJ1-2; D uncertain. Germline lookup yields CDR1 SGHKS and CDR2 YYEKEE (reference sequence). V was pared by 5 bases and J by 2 bases, with 16 bases between. This CDR3 has 15 amino acids. This CDR3 reads CASSSSPAQNYGYTF. The DNA for the CDR3 is TGTGCCAGCAGTTCGAGCCCGGCCCAAAACTATGGCTACACCTTC.

The V and J genes are TRBV7-2 and TRBJ2-3; 7 bases line up with TRBD1. Looked up from germline, CDR1 is SGHTA and CDR2 is FQGNSA. The V gene end was trimmed by 8 bases and the J gene end by 4 bases; junction bases not matched to a gene: 9. The CDR3 spans 14 residues. The CDR3 region is CASRRAGGADTQYF. The DNA for the CDR3 is TGTGCCAGCCGACGGGCAGGGGGTGCAGATACGCAGTATTTT.

The V gene is TRBV4-1, the J gene TRBJ2-3; D ambiguous. The CDR3 sequence is 13 residues long. Deletions cut 1 base from V and 3 bases from J, with 5 bases between. The germline V gene encodes CDR1 MGHRA and CDR2 YSYEKL. The CDR3 sequence is CASSQGETDTQYF. In DNA form, the CDR3 reads TGCGCCAGCAGCCAAGGGGAAACAGATACGCAGTATTTT.

The chain links TRBV6-6 to TRBJ2-7; possible D gene TRBD1, 6 bases. Germline CDR1 is MNHNY and CDR2 is SVGAGI (reference sequence). V lost 10 bases and J lost 2, with 12 bases in between. The CDR3 is 12 amino acids. The CDR3 sequence is CATTQGPYEQYF. In DNA, the CDR3 is TGTGCCACCACCCAGGGGCCCTACGAGCAGTACTTC.

The chain employs TRBV27 and TRBJ1-2, with a possible D match to TRBD1 (6 bases). The length of the CDR3 is 14 residues. The V gene's germline CDR1 is MNHEY and CDR2 SMNVEV (reference sequence). Trimming left V 5 bases short and J 4 bases short, with 14 bases between. The CDR3 spells CASSPHRDSYGYTF. As DNA, the CDR3 is TGTGCCAGCAGTCCCCACAGGGATTCCTATGGCTACACCTTC.

Remarks on this clone: Other nucleotide sequences from this sample produce the same CDR3. This rearrangement joins TRBV29-1 to TRBJ2-7; D ambiguous. Germline CDR1 is SQVTM and CDR2 is ANQGSEA. V dropped 4 bases and J dropped 1 base, with 5 bases sitting between them. The CDR3 length is 11 residues. The CDR3: CSVASSYEQYF. Here the CDR3 DNA reads TGCAGCGTTGCCAGTTCCTACGAGCAGTACTTC.